Each of the 8 T cell receptor beta chains below was sequenced from the same sample in a study of pediatric ulcerative colitis. Sequenced by immunoSEQ multiplex PCR; TCRdb stores in-frame clones only, minus some. The sample gives approximately 38,000 clones, 65% to 85% of which show up once; approximately 9% is in the top ten. During colonoscopy, one to two rectal pinch biopsies were collected. The material sequenced was gut tissue. All receptors derive from a boy aged 10-17 years with severe ulcerative colitis.

This chain joins TRBV29-1 and TRBJ1-1, with D possibly matching TRBD1 (5 bases). CDR1 is SQVTM, CDR2 ANQGSEA, per germline. Trimming cost V 0 bases and J 9 bases, with 14 bases left between them. The CDR3 has 13 residues. CDR3 coding DNA: TGCAGCGTTGAAGATGGGGCTGGCTCCAAAGCTTTCTTT. The encoded protein is CSVEDGAGSKAFF.

The chain joins TRBV7-8 to TRBJ2-5; possibly TRBD1 for D (5 bases). Per germline, CDR1 SGHVS and CDR2 FQNEAQ. V was cut by 4 bases and J by 2 bases, with 14 bases left in between. The CDR3 is made up of 15 amino acids. The CDR3: CASSSGTGWQETQYF. The DNA of the CDR3 is TGTGCCAGCAGCTCTGGCACAGGCTGGCAAGAGACCCAGTACTTC.

This clone was observed once. The rearrangement joins TRBV30 to TRBJ1-3; D is ambiguous. Germline-derived CDR1 and CDR2 are GTSNPN and SVGIG (reference sequence). This CDR3 is 13 amino acids long. The V and J ends lost 1 base and 0 bases respectively, with 4 bases between them. CDR3 DNA: TGTGCCTGGAGTGCAGGCTCTGGAAACACCATATATTTT. Translated: CAWSAGSGNTIYF. The full variable domain, its missing parts supplied by reference TRBV30 and TRBJ1-3, is SQTIHQWPATLVQPVGSPLSLECTVEGTSNPNLYWYRQAAGRGLQLLFYSVGIGQISSEVPQNLSASRPQDRQFILSSKKLLLSDSGFYLCAWSAGSGNTIYFGEGSWLTVV.

This chain joins TRBV10-1 and TRBJ2-5; the D is unclear. The CDR3 extends over 11 amino acids. CDR1 and CDR2 (germline): WNHNN, SYGVQD (reference sequence). V was cut by 7 bases and J by 7 bases, with 10 bases left in between. The CDR3 region has the DNA TGCGCCAGCATTCGTTCCGGGACCCAGTACTTC. Its translation is CASIRSGTQYF.

The gene calls are TRBV7-3 and TRBJ2-3, with D perhaps TRBD2 (5 bases). Germline V CDR1 and CDR2: SGHTA, FQGTGA. This CDR3 is 14 amino acids long. With 2 bases removed from V and 2 bases from J, the gap between germline ends came to 8 bases. This CDR3 reads CASSLEGATDTQYF. CDR3 nucleotide sequence: TGTGCCAGCAGCTTAGAGGGTGCCACAGATACGCAGTATTTT.

The V call is TRBV27, the J call TRBJ1-3; D remains unclear. CDR1 is MNHEY, CDR2 SMNVEV, per germline (reference sequence). Trimming removed 6 bases from V and 1 base from J, with 10 bases in between. The CDR3 runs 14 residues. The DNA of the CDR3 is TGTGCCAGCAGCAGAGGTGGATCTGGAAACACCATATATTTT. Its protein product is CASSRGGSGNTIYF.

V and J are TRBV11-3 and TRBJ1-1, with a possible D match to TRBD1 (5 bases). The germline V gene has CDR1 SGHNT and CDR2 YENEEA. V was pared by 3 bases and J by 1 base, with 12 bases between. CDR3 size: 15 residues. The CDR3 protein is CASSFQGQTNTEAFF. The CDR3 DNA is TGTGCCAGCAGCTTCCAGGGCCAAACGAACACTGAAGCTTTCTTT.

The J gene is TRBJ1-3, the V gene TRBV5-4; no definite D call. Trimming took off 2 bases at V and 2 bases at J, with 11 bases between the two ends. Per the germline V gene, CDR1 is SGHNT and CDR2 is YYREEE (reference sequence). There are 15 residues in the CDR3. CDR3 protein: CASSFASGAGNTIYF. CDR3 sequence (DNA): TGTGCCAGCAGCTTCGCCTCTGGGGCTGGAAACACCATATATTTT. Full variable domain (remainder filled in from reference TRBV5-4 and TRBJ1-3): ETGVTQSPTHLIKTRGQQVTLRCSSQSGHNTVSWYQQALGQGPQFIFQYYREEENGRGNFPPRFSGLQFPNYSSELNVNALELDDSALYLCASSFASGAGNTIYFGEGSWLTVV.